The sequence of this TCR beta chain was determined in a study of T cells in Graves' hyperthyroidism and ophthalmopathy. This CDR3 region has 18 residues. J gave up 2 bases and V 2 bases, and 8 bases lay outside the gene matches. Per the germline V gene, CDR1 is SGHRS and CDR2 is YFSETQ. In this sample, this clonotype turned up a few times. RNA transcripts gave rise to amplified TCR beta CDR3 regions. Carried out on the TCR CDR3, a first-round RT-PCR used the HTBI primer set. TCRdb independently ran MiXCR on the multiplex PCR reads; one entry per CDR3 protein. The sample holds hundreds of thousands of distinct CDR3 sequences, roughly 32% seen once.

The V call is TRBV5-1, the J call TRBJ2-6, with 9 bases aligning to TRBD1. This TCR was recovered from a woman in her 40s with Graves' hyperthyroidism. Input material: blood. CDR3 sequence (DNA): TGCGCCAGCAGCTTCCAGGTGACAGGGGGGACTGGGGCCAACGTCCTGACTTTC. This translates into CASSFQVTGGTGANVLTF.